These 20 T cell receptor beta chains originate from one sample sequenced in a study of blood T cell repertoires in COVID-19. Clones were read by immunoSEQ multiplex PCR, and TCRdb kept only the in-frame ones, dropping some. This sample yields approximately 120,000 clones, of which 80% are seen a single time; around 4.7% belongs to the top ten. Sequencing input: peripheral blood. The receptor source for this set is a human donor in a cohort sampled during active or convalescent COVID-19.

The rearrangement links TRBV7-2 to TRBJ1-5; 8 positions match TRBD1. The CDR3 runs 15 residues. The trim removed 1 base at V and 4 bases at J, leaving 3 bases unmatched. CDR1 is SGHTA, CDR2 FQGNSA, per germline. The CDR3: CASSLDRGWNQPQHF. The CDR3 coding sequence is TGTGCCAGCAGCTTAGACAGGGGGTGGAATCAGCCCCAGCATTTT. The entire variable domain, with the rest obtained from reference TRBV7-2 and TRBJ1-5, is as follows: GAGVSQSPSNKVTEKGKDVELRCDPISGHTALYWYRQSLGQGLEFLIYFQGNSAPDKSGLPSDRFSAERTGGSVSTLTIQRTQQEDSAVYLCASSLDRGWNQPQHFGDGTRLSIL.

The chain joins TRBV6-6 to TRBJ1-5, with 8 bases matching TRBD1. Germline-derived CDR1 and CDR2 are MNHNY and SVGAGI (reference sequence). The CDR3 runs to 16 residues. After removal of 6 bases from V and 7 bases from J, the junction contained 14 bases not matched to a gene. The CDR3 loop is CASSQRTTGGWQPQHF. DNA for the CDR3: TGTGCCAGCAGCCAGCGGACCACAGGGGGTTGGCAGCCCCAGCATTTT.

The chain is built from TRBV30 and TRBJ1-1, with unresolved D. The ends were cut back, 6 bases at V and 0 bases at J, with 35 bases in the middle. The germline CDR1 and CDR2 sequences are GTSNPN and SVGIG (reference sequence). The CDR3 totals 21 residues. The DNA for the CDR3 is TGTGCCTGCATCAAAATCGGGGATGAGGCAGAAACGCGCCTTATGAACACTGAAGCTTTCTTT. Translation gives CACIKIGDEAETRLMNTEAFF.

V usage is TRBV5-1 and J usage is TRBJ1-1; 7 positions match TRBD1. Germline-derived CDR1 and CDR2 are SGHRS and YFSETQ. With 5 bases clipped from V and 2 bases from J, the junction kept 6 bases outside the gene matches. This CDR3 contains 14 residues. This CDR3 reads CASSRQGPNTEAFF. The CDR3 DNA reads TGCGCCAGCAGTAGACAGGGACCTAACACTGAAGCTTTCTTT.

To note about this clone: Relative to the germline gene, one junction end is altered; a read error may explain this. Additional DNA sequences in this sample encode the identical CDR3. The V call is TRBV15, the J call TRBJ2-2; TRBD2 matches at 13 bases. The germline V gene has CDR1 LNHNV and CDR2 YYDKDF (reference sequence). This CDR3 is built from 20 residues. In nucleotides, the CDR3 is TGTGCCACCAGCAGAGGCTGGACTAGCGGGGGATCCACCGGGTCCGGGGAGTTGTTTTTT. Its protein is CATSRGWTSGGSTGSGELFF.

The V gene is TRBV3-1 (or the pseudogene TRBV3-2), the J gene TRBJ1-2; 7 positions agree with TRBD1. The CDR3 consists of 17 residues. With 4 bases clipped from V and 3 bases from J, the junction kept 14 bases outside the gene matches. Germline loops: CDR1 LGHDT, CDR2 YNNKEL (reference sequence). The CDR3 spells CASSRRDSGVTHYGYTF. CDR3 in DNA: TGTGCCAGCAGCCGCCGGGACAGTGGCGTTACGCACTATGGCTACACCTTC.

The chain employs TRBV27 and TRBJ2-7; TRBD2 matches 10 bases. The germline CDR1 and CDR2 sequences are MNHEY and SMNVEV (reference sequence). J was trimmed by 3 bases and V by 5 bases; bases with no gene match: 10. The CDR3 spans 16 residues. The CDR3 nucleotides are TGTGCCAGCAGTCGCACTAGGCTAGCGGGAGACTACGAGCAGTACTTC. Its protein product is CASSRTRLAGDYEQYF.

This clone was seen once. The gene calls are TRBV28 and TRBJ2-2, with 8 positions matching TRBD2. There are 15 residues in the CDR3. V lost 5 bases and J lost 6; bases outside the gene matches: 8. Germline CDR1 reads MDHEN; CDR2 reads SYDVKM. The DNA of the CDR3 is TGTGCCAGCAGTCAGGCGGGAGGCCCCCCCGGGGAGCTGTTTTTT. Its protein product is CASSQAGGPPGELFF.

This clone was seen just once. The rearrangement links TRBV5-1 to TRBJ1-3; 8 bases agree with TRBD1. In germline, CDR1 is SGHRS, CDR2 YFSETQ. This CDR3 contains 16 residues. The V and J ends lost 4 bases and 1 base, in that order; junction bases with no gene match: 7. CDR3 sequence: CASSLLDRGSGNTIYF. In DNA, the CDR3 is TGCGCCAGCAGCCTTCTAGACAGGGGATCTGGAAACACCATATATTTT.

J is TRBJ1-1 and V is TRBV5-5; D is perhaps TRBD1 (6 bases). This CDR3 contains 13 residues. Deletions cut 4 bases from V and 3 bases from J, with 10 bases between. Germline-derived CDR1 and CDR2 are SGHKS and YYEKEE (reference sequence). CDR3 DNA: TGTGCCAGCAGCGGGGCAGGGGACACTGAAGCTTTCTTT. Translation gives CASSGAGDTEAFF. Full variable domain (remainder filled in from reference TRBV5-5 and TRBJ1-1): DAGVTQSPTHLIKTRGQQVTLRCSPISGHKSVSWYQQVLGQGPQFIFQYYEKEERGRGNFPDRFSARQFPNYSSELNVNALLLGDSALYLCASSGAGDTEAFFGQGTRLTVV.

This clone has only one observation. The chain carries TRBV5-4 and TRBJ2-3, with 8 bases lining up with TRBD2. This CDR3 comprises 14 residues. The junction had 7 bases not matched to a gene; V was cut back by 7 bases and J by 3 bases. The germline gives CDR1 SGHNT, CDR2 YYREEE (reference sequence). The CDR3 here is CASRFAGGTDTQYF. The CDR3 DNA follows: TGTGCCAGCCGTTTTGCGGGAGGTACAGATACGCAGTATTTT. Drawing the rest from reference TRBV5-4 and TRBJ2-3, the complete variable domain is ETGVTQSPTHLIKTRGQQVTLRCSSQSGHNTVSWYQQALGQGPQFIFQYYREEENGRGNFPPRFSGLQFPNYSSELNVNALELDDSALYLCASRFAGGTDTQYFGPGTRLTVL.

The rearrangement joins TRBV19 to TRBJ1-2; D remains ambiguous. Germline CDR1 reads LNHDA; CDR2 reads SQIVND (reference sequence). CDR3 length equals 15 residues. V lost 9 bases to trimming and J lost 4 bases, with 21 bases between them. The CDR3 DNA reads as TGTGCCAGCCAAAGAAGAGGAGGGTCGGGCTATGGCTACACCTTC. Its translation is CASQRRGGSGYGYTF.

The genes are TRBV24-1 and TRBJ2-6, with 7 nucleotides matching TRBD1. The CDR3 has 17 amino acids. Trimming at V came to 3 bases and at J to 0 bases, leaving 4 bases not matched to a gene. CDR1 KGHDR and CDR2 SFDVKD come from the germline V gene. The CDR3 here is CATSDGTDYSGANVLTF. The CDR3 DNA follows: TGTGCCACCAGTGATGGGACAGATTACTCTGGGGCCAACGTCCTGACTTTC.

The gene calls are TRBV28 and TRBJ2-7, with TRBD1 matching 12 bases. Trimming took 7 bases from V and 7 from J; bases not matched to a gene: 11. The CDR3 has 15 residues. Germline V gives CDR1 MDHEN, CDR2 SYDVKM. CDR3 in DNA: TGTGCCAGCACCCGACGGGGACAGGGGGCTGAAGAGCAGTACTTC. Its translation is CASTRRGQGAEEQYF.

The rearrangement joins TRBV5-1 to TRBJ2-1; maybe TRBD1 (5 bases). Per germline, CDR1 SGHRS and CDR2 YFSETQ. V lost 0 bases and J lost 6, with 16 bases in between. CDR3 length: 16 amino acids. CDR3 residues: CASSLAVAGIRNEQFF. CDR3 nucleotide sequence: TGCGCCAGCAGCTTGGCCGTGGCAGGGATCCGCAATGAGCAGTTCTTC. The variable domain in full, with the rest retrieved from reference TRBV5-1 and TRBJ2-1, is KAGVTQTPRYLIKTRGQQVTLSCSPISGHRSVSWYQQTPGQGLQFLFEYFSETQRNKGNFPGRFSGRQFSNSRSEMNVSTLELGDSALYLCASSLAVAGIRNEQFFGPGTRLTVL.

V usage is TRBV4-3 and J usage is TRBJ2-1, with a tentative D call TRBD2 (6 bases). The CDR3 is 15 amino acids. Looked up from germline, CDR1 is LGHNA and CDR2 is YSLEER. Trimming took 3 bases from V and 4 from J, leaving 13 bases between them. CDR3 in amino acids: CASSQDGGVYNEQFF. CDR3 DNA: TGCGCCAGCAGCCAGGATGGCGGGGTTTACAATGAGCAGTTCTTC.

The gene calls are TRBV2 and TRBJ1-3; D uncertain. CDR3 length: 16 residues. Germline lookup yields CDR1 SNHLY and CDR2 FYNNEI. Between the trimmed V and J ends, which lost 8 bases and 4 bases, there was a span of 21 bases. The CDR3 region is CASGALGSTRGNTIYF. In DNA form, the CDR3 reads TGTGCCAGCGGAGCCCTTGGTTCGACGCGGGGAAACACCATATATTTT.

This clone was counted once. The chain links TRBV28 to TRBJ2-3, with D perhaps matching TRBD1 (5 bases). CDR1 is MDHEN and CDR2 is SYDVKM in the germline V gene. The CDR3 covers 12 residues. Trimming shortened V by 2 bases and J by 13 bases, and 13 bases separated the two germline ends. CDR3 residues: CASSLETGWEYF. The CDR3 nucleotides are TGTGCCAGCAGTTTAGAAACAGGTTGGGAGTATTTT.

The chain combines TRBV4-3 with TRBJ1-5, with TRBD1 matching over 9 bases. The ends lost 4 bases at V and 5 bases at J; junction bases unmatched: 0. The CDR3 has 13 amino acids. The germline gives CDR1 LGHNA, CDR2 YSLEER. The CDR3 here is CASSRDRDQPQHF. The DNA for the CDR3 is TGCGCCAGCAGCCGGGACAGGGATCAGCCCCAGCATTTT.

This rearrangement joins TRBV7-2 to TRBJ1-4; D call uncertain. This CDR3 is 16 amino acids long. The V gene lost 4 bases and the J gene lost 0 bases, with 12 bases spanning the gap. Germline assignment: CDR1 SGHTA and CDR2 FQGNSA. CDR3 DNA sequence: TGTGCCAGCAGCTACCGCGCCGGAGCAACTAATGAAAAACTGTTTTTT. Translating it yields CASSYRAGATNEKLFF.